The 9 T cell receptor beta chains listed next were all sequenced from one sample in a study of control samples from healthy donors and cancer patients. Sequenced by immunoSEQ multiplex PCR; TCRdb stores in-frame clones only, minus some. Its table records roughly 190,000 clones. The sample was blood. The receptors come from a woman between 25 and 40 years old in good health.

The chain employs TRBV24-1 and TRBJ1-6, with D tentatively TRBD1 (5 bases). CDR1 KGHDR and CDR2 SFDVKD come from the germline V gene. Trimming stripped 6 bases from V and 6 bases from J, with 14 bases between. The length of the CDR3 is 15 residues. CDR3 DNA sequence: TGTGCCACCAGTTCCTCGGGACTAGTTAATTCACCCCTCCACTTT. Translated: CATSSSGLVNSPLHF.

The chain is built from TRBV2 and TRBJ2-7, with D tentatively TRBD1 or TRBD2 (5 bases each). V shed 6 bases and J shed 5 bases, with 20 bases lying between them. The CDR3 has 15 amino acids. Germline V gene data show CDR1 as SNHLY and CDR2 as FYNNEI. The DNA for the CDR3 is TGTGCCAGCAGGTCCGGCGGGCAGGGTTACGACGAGCAGTACTTC. Protein product: CASRSGGQGYDEQYF.

As concerns this clone: Mismatch with germline at one junction end may stem from a read error. The DNA of the CDR3 is TGTGCTAGCAGCTCGATCCTGTTCAGGGGAGGCACCGGGGAGCTGTTTTTT. Translation gives CASSSILFRGGTGELFF. V is TRBV7-7 and J is TRBJ2-2; the D call may be TRBD1 or TRBD2 (6 bases each). There are 17 residues in the CDR3. Germline CDR1 SSHAT, CDR2 FNYEAQ (reference sequence).

The chain employs TRBV5-6 and TRBJ1-1, with D unresolved. V was cut by 2 bases and J by 3 bases, with 11 bases left in between. Germline CDR1 is SGHDT and CDR2 is YYEEEE. The CDR3 runs to 14 residues. CDR3 sequence: CASSLMAGYTEAFF. In DNA form, the CDR3 reads TGTGCCAGCAGCTTAATGGCGGGGTACACTGAAGCTTTCTTT.

The chain uses TRBV5-3 and TRBJ2-3; D not certain. TRBV5-3 is an ORF, and what it does is uncertain. Trimming took 4 bases from V and 2 from J, leaving 17 bases between them. CDR3 size: 16 residues. CDR3 in DNA: TGTGCCAGAAGCCACCCTAGTTCAAACTCCACAGATACGCAGTATTTT. Translated: CARSHPSSNSTDTQYF.

This chain uses TRBV2 with TRBJ2-3, with TRBD2 matching 13 bases. The CDR3 loop spans 15 amino acids. Germline V lookup: CDR1 SNHLY, CDR2 FYNNEI. J gave up 4 bases and V 5 bases, and 3 bases lay outside the gene matches. CDR3 in amino acids: CASSTSGGEADTQYF. The CDR3 DNA is TGTGCCAGCAGTACTAGCGGGGGGGAGGCAGATACGCAGTATTTT. The full variable domain, rest sourced from reference TRBV2 and TRBJ2-3, is EPEVTQTPSHQVTQMGQEVILRCVPISNHLYFYWYRQILGQKVEFLVSFYNNEISEKSEIFDDQFSVERPDGSNFTLKIRSTKLEDSAMYFCASSTSGGEADTQYFGPGTRLTVL.

The chain combines TRBV27 with TRBJ1-5; the match to TRBD1 covers 7 bases. The CDR3 consists of 15 residues. The V and J ends lost 3 bases and 6 bases, in that order; junction bases with no gene match: 8. Germline CDR1 reads MNHEY; CDR2 reads SMNVEV (reference sequence). The CDR3 protein is CASSFSGGMGQPQHF. The CDR3 bases are TGTGCCAGCAGTTTCTCAGGGGGGATGGGTCAGCCCCAGCATTTT.

The rearrangement joins TRBV29-1 to TRBJ2-7; D is undetermined. Trimming removed 3 bases from V and 1 base from J, with 13 bases in between. In germline, CDR1 is SQVTM, CDR2 ANQGSEA. This CDR3 has 14 residues. This CDR3 is CSVESRIGSYEQYF. Here the CDR3 DNA reads TGCAGCGTTGAGTCACGGATTGGGTCCTACGAGCAGTACTTC.

CDR3 in amino acids: CASSLWDSPNTEAFF. CDR3 coding DNA: TGTGCCAGTAGTCTCTGGGACAGTCCTAACACTGAAGCTTTCTTT. The chain carries TRBV19 and TRBJ1-1, with 7 bases fitting TRBD1. Germline V CDR1 and CDR2: LNHDA, SQIVND (reference sequence). The length of the CDR3 is 15 residues. The V gene end was trimmed by 5 bases and the J gene end by 2 bases; junction bases not matched to a gene: 8.